This passage covers 2 T cell receptor beta chains from one sample sequenced in a study of cytomegalovirus exposure and HLA in healthy donors. A multiplex PCR was run with 60 Vbeta primers and 13 Jbeta primers. TCRdb's copy holds only in-frame clones and misses some; the assay was immunoSEQ multiplex PCR. The table includes about 150,000 clones, approximately 88% detected once. Sequencing input: PBMCs. The receptors were sampled from a woman aged 18-35 years in good health and CMV-seronegative.

This chain connects TRBV7-9 to TRBJ1-1; the D gene is possibly TRBD1 (5 bases). V was clipped by 6 bases and J by 2 bases, with 13 bases between them. The CDR3 sequence is 14 residues long. From germline, CDR1 is SEHNR and CDR2 FQNEAQ (reference sequence). This chain's CDR3 is CASSARVSNTEAFF. In nucleotides, the CDR3 is TGTGCCAGCAGTGCCAGGGTGAGCAACACTGAAGCTTTCTTT. The full variable domain, completed using reference TRBV7-9 and TRBJ1-1, is DTGVSQNPRHKITKRGQNVTFRCDPISEHNRLYWYRQTLGQGPEFLTYFQNEAQLEKSRLLSDRFSAERPKGSFSTLEIQRTEQGDSAMYLCASSARVSNTEAFFGQGTRLTVV.

This sequence joins TRBV6-1 and TRBJ2-7, with D hard to call. Trimming took off 7 bases at V and 6 bases at J, with 16 bases between the two ends. CDR3 length: 13 amino acids. Germline-derived CDR1 and CDR2 are MNHNS and SASEGT. The CDR3 region has the DNA TGTGCCAGCACCCCGAGGTTTAGTAGCGAGCAGTACTTC. Translation: CASTPRFSSEQYF.